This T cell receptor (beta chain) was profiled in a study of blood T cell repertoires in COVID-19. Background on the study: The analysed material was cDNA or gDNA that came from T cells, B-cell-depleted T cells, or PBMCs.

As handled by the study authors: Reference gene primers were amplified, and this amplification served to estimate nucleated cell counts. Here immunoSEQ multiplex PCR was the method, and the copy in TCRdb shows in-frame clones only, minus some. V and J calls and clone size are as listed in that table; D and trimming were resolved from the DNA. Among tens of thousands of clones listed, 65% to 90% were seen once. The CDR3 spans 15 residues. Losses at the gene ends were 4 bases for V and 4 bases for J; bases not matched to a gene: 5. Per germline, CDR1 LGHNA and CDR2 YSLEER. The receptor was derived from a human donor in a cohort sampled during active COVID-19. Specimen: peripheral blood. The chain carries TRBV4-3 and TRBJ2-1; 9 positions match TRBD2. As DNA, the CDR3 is TGCGCCAGCAGCCGATCTAGCGGGATGTACAATGAGCAGTTCTTC. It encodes CASSRSSGMYNEQFF.